This T cell receptor (beta chain) was sequenced for a study of blood T cells in healthy people across ages. Study-wide findings and caveats: Relative to aged donors, long-lived donors carried more naive CD4+ cells and displayed higher diversity. Possibly, changes in expanded clonotypes were confounded because donor CMV status was unknown.

The V and J ends lost 7 bases and 5 bases respectively, with 18 bases between them. The CDR3 is 14 residues long. Germline V CDR1 and CDR2: DFQATT, SNEGSKA (reference sequence). This clonotype was picked up a small number of times. Its cognate antigen is unknown. Healthy Caucasians from Russia aged about 6 to 90 served as donors. Each donor's blood draw was approximately 10 milliliters of peripheral blood. A J-beta primer mix and a sample-barcoded 5' primer were used in a second PCR of about 7 to 12 cycles. MiXCR was run by TCRdb on the 5' RACE reads, yielding one entry per CDR3 protein. The sample comprises under 800,000 distinct CDR3 sequences, roughly 41% of which are singletons, and 20% rests with the top ten.

This sequence was found in a woman aged 60 to 75 in good health. Source material: blood. The V and J genes are TRBV20-1 and TRBJ2-4; D assignment may be TRBD1 or TRBD2 (5 bases each). The CDR3 loop is CSVSGRPVENIQYF. CDR3 DNA: TGCAGTGTTTCGGGGCGGCCCGTGGAAAACATTCAGTACTTC.